This TCR beta chain came from a study of T cell responses to AZD1222 COVID-19 vaccine. CDR3 length: 18 residues. Germline CDR1 is SEHNR and CDR2 is FQNEAQ (reference sequence). Losses at the gene ends were 5 bases for V and 0 bases for J; bases not matched to a gene: 12. Pooling was applied to second doses at about 4 or about 12 weeks. Some clones are missing from TCRdb's copy, which holds only in-frame ones; the method was immunoSEQ multiplex PCR. The sample contains roughly 120,000 clones, more than 85% of which appear only once. Whole-study findings and limits: Spike as a whole was targeted by vaccine-associated CD4 TCRs, dominant at 160-218 and 743-854.

As concerns this clone: Its specificity is unknown.

The sample consisted of peripheral blood, taken 28 days after the second AZD1222 dose. The chain joins TRBV7-9 to TRBJ1-4; 7 bases agree with TRBD1. The clonotype was recovered from an adult who received the AZD1222 COVID-19 vaccine. CDR3: CASSLDQGVATTNEKLFF. In nucleotides, the CDR3 is TGTGCCAGCAGCCTGGATCAGGGGGTAGCTACAACTAATGAAAAACTGTTTTTT.